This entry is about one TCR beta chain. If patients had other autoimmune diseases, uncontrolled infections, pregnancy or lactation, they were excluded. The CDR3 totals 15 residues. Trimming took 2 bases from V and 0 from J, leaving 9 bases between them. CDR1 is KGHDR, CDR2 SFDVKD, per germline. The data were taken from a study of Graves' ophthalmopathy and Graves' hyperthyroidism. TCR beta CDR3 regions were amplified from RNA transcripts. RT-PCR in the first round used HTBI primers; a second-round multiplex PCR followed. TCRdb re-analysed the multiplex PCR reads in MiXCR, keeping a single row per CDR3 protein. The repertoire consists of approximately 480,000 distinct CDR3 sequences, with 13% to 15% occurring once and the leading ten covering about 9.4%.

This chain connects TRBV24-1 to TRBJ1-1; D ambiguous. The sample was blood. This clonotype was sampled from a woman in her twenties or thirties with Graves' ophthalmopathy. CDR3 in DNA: TGTGCCACCAGTGATTCTAGGCGCATGAACACTGAAGCTTTCTTT. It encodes CATSDSRRMNTEAFF.